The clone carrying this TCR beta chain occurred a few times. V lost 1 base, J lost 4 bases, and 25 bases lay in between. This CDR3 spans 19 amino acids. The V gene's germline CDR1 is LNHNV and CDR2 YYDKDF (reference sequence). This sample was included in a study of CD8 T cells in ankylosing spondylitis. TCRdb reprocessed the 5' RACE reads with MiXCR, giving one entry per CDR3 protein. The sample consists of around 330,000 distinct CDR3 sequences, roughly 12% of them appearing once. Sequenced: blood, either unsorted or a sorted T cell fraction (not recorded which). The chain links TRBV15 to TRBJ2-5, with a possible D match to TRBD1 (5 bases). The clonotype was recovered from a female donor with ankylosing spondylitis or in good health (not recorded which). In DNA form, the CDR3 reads TGTGCCACCAGCAGAGTTTTGACCCTCAGGGTTACATCTCTAGAGACCCAGTACTTC. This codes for CATSRVLTLRVTSLETQYF.